This entry lists 25 T cell receptor beta chains sequenced from one sample in a study of T cells after yellow fever vaccination. Using its own MiXCR run on the 5' RACE reads, TCRdb lists one record per CDR3 protein. The sample carries 500,000 to 700,000 distinct CDR3 sequences, around 21% recorded once. Sequencing was performed on PBMCs, taken 15 days after the yellow fever booster vaccination. Receptor source: a man aged 25-40 years who received the YFV17D yellow fever vaccine.

This clonotype was picked up a small number of times. This chain connects TRBV18 to TRBJ2-2; 8 bases match TRBD1. V was clipped by 2 bases and J by 1 base; unmatched bases: 3. The germline V gene has CDR1 KGHSH and CDR2 LQKENI. CDR3 length: 16 residues. The CDR3 DNA sequence: TGTGCCAGCTCACCAGGGACAGGTGTGAACACCGGGGAGCTGTTTTTT. Amino acids: CASSPGTGVNTGELFF.

The chain joins TRBV6-1 to TRBJ2-3; TRBD1 matches 12 bases. The J segment lost 0 bases and the V segment lost 11 bases, leaving 6 bases of the junction unmatched. The CDR3 has 15 amino acids. CDR1 is MNHNS, CDR2 SASEGT, per germline. DNA of the CDR3: TGTGCCGGGACAGGGGGCTCTTCAAGCACAGATACGCAGTATTTT. This translates into CAGTGGSSSTDTQYF.

J is TRBJ2-1 and V is TRBV4-3, with TRBD2 matching 12 bases. Germline trimming cut 4 bases from V and 0 bases from J; bases unmatched to any gene: 10. Per germline, CDR1 LGHNA and CDR2 YSLEER. CDR3 size: 19 residues. The CDR3 sequence: CASSPKGLAGFHSYNEQFF. The DNA for the CDR3 is TGCGCCAGCAGCCCAAAGGGACTAGCGGGTTTCCACTCCTACAATGAGCAGTTCTTC.

There are many counts of this clonotype. This chain connects TRBV20-1 to TRBJ2-2, with D unresolved. CDR3 length: 15 residues. CDR1 DFQATT and CDR2 SNEGSKA come from the germline V gene (reference sequence). Trimming stripped 1 base from V and 5 bases from J, with 14 bases between. The CDR3 coding sequence is TGCAGTGCTAGAGTCGCTGATACGAGGACCGGGGAGCTGTTTTTT. The encoded protein is CSARVADTRTGELFF.

This clonotype was seen a few times. The V gene is TRBV7-8, the J gene TRBJ2-3; D not resolved. The germline gives CDR1 SGHVS, CDR2 FQNEAQ. Trimming stripped 3 bases from V and 6 bases from J, with 10 bases between. The CDR3 sequence is 13 residues long. The CDR3 sequence is CASSFADSDTQYF. CDR3 DNA sequence: TGTGCCAGCAGCTTTGCGGATTCGGATACGCAGTATTTT.

This clonotype occurred many times. V usage is TRBV4-2 and J usage is TRBJ2-1; D not certain. There are 11 residues in the CDR3. Germline values: CDR1 LGHNA, CDR2 YNFKEQ. Trimming cost V 3 bases and J 6 bases, with 3 bases left between them. Here the CDR3 reads CASSHINEQFF. The DNA for the CDR3 is TGTGCCAGCAGCCATATCAATGAGCAGTTCTTC.

The V and J genes are TRBV6-1 and TRBJ2-7; possibly TRBD2 for D (6 bases). CDR3 length equals 13 residues. The V and J ends lost 7 bases and 0 bases respectively, with 10 bases between them. Germline V gene data show CDR1 as MNHNS and CDR2 as SASEGT. The CDR3 DNA sequence: TGTGCCAGCAACCGGGACTTCTCCTACGAGCAGTACTTC. Its protein is CASNRDFSYEQYF.

V usage is TRBV20-1 and J usage is TRBJ2-3; tentatively, D is TRBD2 (6 bases). The CDR3 spans 14 residues. Deletions cut 3 bases from V and 6 bases from J, with 16 bases between. Germline-derived CDR1 and CDR2 are DFQATT and SNEGSKA (reference sequence). The CDR3 protein is CSARTLGGLDTQYF. The CDR3 DNA follows: TGCAGTGCTAGGACGCTTGGGGGACTGGATACGCAGTATTTT.

The table lists this clonotype with a few counts. The chain carries TRBV20-1 and TRBJ2-7; 11 bases line up with TRBD1. This CDR3 comprises 16 residues. The V gene end was trimmed by 3 bases and the J gene end by 4 bases; junction bases not matched to a gene: 11. CDR1 and CDR2 from the germline V gene are DFQATT and SNEGSKA (reference sequence). CDR3 in amino acids: CSASGGQGALVYEQYF. The DNA for the CDR3 is TGCAGTGCTAGTGGAGGACAGGGGGCGTTGGTGTACGAGCAGTACTTC.

The chain joins TRBV6-2 or TRBV6-3 to TRBJ2-5; D is possibly TRBD2 (5 bases). The CDR3 has 15 residues. The germline gives CDR1 MNHEY, CDR2 SVGEGT. Trimming removed 5 bases at V and 0 bases at J, with 13 bases between. CDR3 coding DNA: TGTGCCAGCAGTACCCGCCGAGGGCACCAAGAGACCCAGTACTTC. This sequence encodes CASSTRRGHQETQYF.

This clonotype came up a few times. The chain recombines TRBV6-2 or TRBV6-3 with TRBJ2-7; possible D gene TRBD1, 5 bases. In germline, CDR1 is MNHEY, CDR2 SVGEGT. The CDR3 covers 13 residues. V was shortened by 2 bases and J by 5 bases, with 10 bases between the two germline ends. The CDR3 reads CASSYQGVNEQYF. For the CDR3, the DNA is TGTGCCAGCAGTTACCAAGGGGTTAACGAGCAGTACTTC.

This clonotype was found a few times. V usage is TRBV16 and J usage is TRBJ2-1, with D unclear. The CDR3 sequence is 15 residues long. Between the trimmed V and J ends, which lost 4 bases and 8 bases, there was a span of 18 bases. Germline V gene sequence: CDR1 KGHSY, CDR2 FQNENV. The CDR3 spells CASSPPSWAMDEQFF. DNA of the CDR3: TGTGCCAGCAGCCCACCTTCATGGGCTATGGATGAGCAGTTCTTC. The full variable domain, with the rest looked up from reference TRBV16 and TRBJ2-1, is GEEVAQTPKHLVRGEGQKAKLYCAPIKGHSYVFWYQQVLKNEFKFLISFQNENVFDETGMPKERFSAKCLPNSPCSLEIQATKLEDSAVYFCASSPPSWAMDEQFFGPGTRLTVL.

This chain links TRBV29-1 with TRBJ1-1; D is undetermined. Between the trimmed V and J ends, which lost 3 bases and 1 base, there was a span of 12 bases. This CDR3 spans 14 amino acids. Germline values: CDR1 SQVTM, CDR2 ANQGSEA. CDR3: CSVDPSTSNTEAFF. CDR3 coding DNA: TGCAGCGTTGACCCCTCTACCTCGAACACTGAAGCTTTCTTT.

This clonotype was recorded a few times. The gene calls are TRBV29-1 and TRBJ2-7, with 8 bases matching TRBD1. CDR1 and CDR2 (germline): SQVTM, ANQGSEA. V lost 4 bases and J lost 6; bases outside the gene matches: 14. The CDR3 sequence is 15 residues long. In nucleotides, the CDR3 is TGCAGCGTTGTATGGATAGACAGGGGATCAGGCGAGCAGTACTTC. It translates to CSVVWIDRGSGEQYF.

This clonotype was counted a few times. V gene TRBV7-2 combines with J gene TRBJ2-1; 8 bases agree with TRBD2. The CDR3 length is 13 residues. After removal of 7 bases from V and 4 bases from J, the junction contained 3 bases not matched to a gene. Looked up from germline, CDR1 is SGHTA and CDR2 is FQGNSA. CDR3 sequence (DNA): TGTGCCAGCAACATAGCGGGGTACAATGAGCAGTTCTTC. It is translated as CASNIAGYNEQFF.

CDR3 coding DNA: TGTGCCAGCAGTTACACACAGGGAATTCGTGGCTACACCTTC. Its protein is CASSYTQGIRGYTF. The rearrangement links TRBV6-5 to TRBJ1-2, with D perhaps TRBD1 (6 bases). The CDR3 covers 14 residues. Per germline, CDR1 MNHEY and CDR2 SVGAGI. V was clipped by 2 bases and J by 7 bases, with 14 bases between them.

This clonotype was counted only a few times. The rearrangement uses TRBV20-1 and TRBJ2-6; the D gene is possibly TRBD2 (5 bases). CDR1 is DFQATT and CDR2 is SNEGSKA in the germline V gene (reference sequence). The CDR3 consists of 14 residues. Deletions cut 6 bases from V and 0 bases from J, with 9 bases between. CDR3 protein: CSAIGGSGANVLTF. The CDR3 DNA follows: TGCAGTGCGATCGGAGGCTCTGGGGCCAACGTCCTGACTTTC.

J is TRBJ1-6 and V is TRBV5-6; 10 positions agree with TRBD1. The CDR3 covers 16 residues. V shed 4 bases, J shed 14 bases, and the junction held 15 bases outside the gene matches. Germline assignment: CDR1 SGHDT and CDR2 YYEEEE. The CDR3 reads CASSRISGTGEGALHF. DNA of the CDR3: TGTGCCAGCAGCAGGATTTCCGGGACAGGGGAAGGGGCCCTCCACTTT.

This clonotype was counted a few times. The rearrangement joins TRBV5-5 to TRBJ2-5, with unresolved D. Germline values: CDR1 SGHKS, CDR2 YYEKEE (reference sequence). The CDR3 is 15 residues long. V lost 2 bases to trimming and J lost 0 bases, with 11 bases between them. The CDR3 loop is CASSFSAPNQETQYF. The CDR3 bases are TGTGCCAGCAGCTTCTCTGCGCCGAACCAAGAGACCCAGTACTTC.

The chain carries TRBV20-1 and TRBJ1-2, with D unresolved. From germline, CDR1 is DFQATT and CDR2 SNEGSKA (reference sequence). This CDR3 spans 13 amino acids. V lost 5 bases and J lost 5, with 15 bases in between. The CDR3 DNA reads TGCAGTGCTGTTACCAGGTTTTTGTATGGCTACACCTTC. Translation: CSAVTRFLYGYTF.

The CDR3 DNA follows: TGCAGCGTTGAAGATTTAAGAGGAGCCTCTCAAGAGACCCAGTACTTC. Its protein is CSVEDLRGASQETQYF. The chain employs TRBV29-1 and TRBJ2-5; no firm D call. Germline V CDR1 and CDR2: SQVTM, ANQGSEA. With 0 bases removed from V and 2 bases from J, the gap between germline ends came to 16 bases. The CDR3 length is 16 residues. Together with reference TRBV29-1 and TRBJ2-5, the CDR3 gives the full variable domain: SAVISQKPSRDICQRGTSLTIQCQVDSQVTMMFWYRQQPGQSLTLIATANQGSEATYESGFVIDKFPISRPNLTFSTLTVSNMSPEDSSIYLCSVEDLRGASQETQYFGPGTRLLVL.

This clonotype was counted only a few times. V usage is TRBV29-1 and J usage is TRBJ2-2; the D is unclear. Germline values: CDR1 SQVTM, CDR2 ANQGSEA. Trimming shortened V by 6 bases and J by 0 bases, and 5 bases separated the two germline ends. The CDR3 sequence is 12 residues long. CDR3 sequence: CSVVANTGELFF. CDR3 sequence (DNA): TGCAGCGTCGTCGCGAACACCGGGGAGCTGTTTTTT.

This clonotype was detected only a few times. This chain uses TRBV7-8 with TRBJ1-1; no definite D call. The CDR3 totals 14 residues. The V gene's germline CDR1 is SGHVS and CDR2 FQNEAQ. Between the trimmed V and J ends, which lost 5 bases and 1 base, there was a span of 11 bases. The CDR3 DNA sequence: TGTGCCAGCAGCCCAAGGGCGCCGAACACTGAAGCTTTCTTT. Translated: CASSPRAPNTEAFF.

This clonotype has only a few counts. The chain links TRBV20-1 to TRBJ2-4, with D maybe TRBD2 (5 bases). V lost 2 bases, J lost 1 base, and 12 bases lay in between. CDR1 DFQATT and CDR2 SNEGSKA come from the germline V gene (reference sequence). This CDR3 contains 15 residues. CDR3 in DNA: TGCAGTGCTAGATTTGGGGAGTTTGCCAAAAACATTCAGTACTTC. Its protein is CSARFGEFAKNIQYF.

The chain carries TRBV6-1 and TRBJ2-1; 7 nucleotides agree with TRBD1. The V gene end was trimmed by 6 bases and the J gene end by 2 bases; junction bases not matched to a gene: 1. CDR1 is MNHNS and CDR2 is SASEGT in the germline V gene. The CDR3 is made up of 13 amino acids. The CDR3 DNA reads TGTGCCAGCAGACAGGGGACCTACAATGAGCAGTTCTTC. It translates to CASRQGTYNEQFF.